This TCR beta chain was profiled in a study of cytomegalovirus exposure and HLA in healthy donors. General observations from the study: A later analysis associated 15,000 to 20,000 TCR beta sequences with HLA alleles at a 0.05 false discovery rate. Earlier results showed most TCR beta V segments being productive about 90% or about 30% of the time. Links to common viral pathogens appeared, in a later analysis, for several of the most significant clusters.

There are 15 residues in the CDR3. V lost 6 bases and J 3 bases, leaving 18 bases between the germline ends. Germline V gene lookup returns CDR1 MDHEN and CDR2 SYDVKM. In the case of this clone: Its cognate antigen is unknown.

The PCR had 60 Vbeta and 13 Jbeta primers. The assay was immunoSEQ multiplex PCR, and TCRdb's table has in-frame clones only and misses some. The profile shows about 140,000 clones, approximately 80% of them singletons. This sequence originates from a male donor in good health and CMV-seronegative. The sequenced sample was PBMCs. J is TRBJ2-7 and V is TRBV28; possibly TRBD1 for D (6 bases). The CDR3 DNA reads as TGTGCCAGCAGGACCACCCTCACAGGGAACTACGAGCAGTACTTC. Protein sequence: CASRTTLTGNYEQYF.